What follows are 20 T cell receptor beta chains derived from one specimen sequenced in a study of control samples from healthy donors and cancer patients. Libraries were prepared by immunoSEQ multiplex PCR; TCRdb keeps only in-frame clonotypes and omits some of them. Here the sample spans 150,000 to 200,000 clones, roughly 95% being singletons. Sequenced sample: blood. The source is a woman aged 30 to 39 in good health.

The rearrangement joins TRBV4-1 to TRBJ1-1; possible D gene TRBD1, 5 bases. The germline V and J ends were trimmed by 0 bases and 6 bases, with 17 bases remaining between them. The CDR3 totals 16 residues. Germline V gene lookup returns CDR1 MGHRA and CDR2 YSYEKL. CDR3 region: CASSQDGAGRVSEAFF. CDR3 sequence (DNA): TGCGCCAGCAGCCAAGACGGTGCAGGGAGGGTCTCTGAAGCTTTCTTT.

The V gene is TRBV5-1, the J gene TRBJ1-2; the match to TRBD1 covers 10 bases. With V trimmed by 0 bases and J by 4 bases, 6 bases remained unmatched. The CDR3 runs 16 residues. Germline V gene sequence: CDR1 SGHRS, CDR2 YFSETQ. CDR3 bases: TGCGCCAGCAGCTTGGAGGGACAGGGGATCTCCTATGGCTACACCTTC. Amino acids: CASSLEGQGISYGYTF.

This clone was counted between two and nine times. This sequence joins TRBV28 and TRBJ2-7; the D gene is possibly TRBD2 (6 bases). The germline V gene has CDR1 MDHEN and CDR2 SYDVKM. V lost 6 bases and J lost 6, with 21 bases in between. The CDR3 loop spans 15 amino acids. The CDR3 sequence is CASRNDPRGGTEQYF. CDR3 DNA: TGTGCCAGCAGAAACGACCCGAGAGGAGGGACCGAGCAGTACTTC.

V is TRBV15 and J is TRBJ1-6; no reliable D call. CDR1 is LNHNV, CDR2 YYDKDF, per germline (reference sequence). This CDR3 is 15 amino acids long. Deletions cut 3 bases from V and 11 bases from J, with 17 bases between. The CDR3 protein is CATSRRLDRRTPLHF. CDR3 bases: TGTGCCACCAGCAGGCGTCTGGATCGGAGGACACCCCTCCACTTT.

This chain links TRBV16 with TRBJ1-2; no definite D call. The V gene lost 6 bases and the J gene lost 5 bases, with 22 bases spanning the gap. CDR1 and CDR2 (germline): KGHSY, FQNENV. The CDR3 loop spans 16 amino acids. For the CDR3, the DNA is TGTGCCAGCAGACCGGGGTCAGGCCTCTCGGCGTATGGCTACACCTTC. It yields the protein CASRPGSGLSAYGYTF.

The CDR3 is CASSPGGGSNTEAFF. DNA for the CDR3: TGTGCCAGCTCACCCGGAGGTGGAAGTAACACTGAAGCTTTCTTT. The genes are TRBV18 and TRBJ1-1; D uncertain. V lost 3 bases to trimming and J lost 2 bases, with 13 bases between them. Germline V gene sequence: CDR1 KGHSH, CDR2 LQKENI. The CDR3 consists of 15 residues.

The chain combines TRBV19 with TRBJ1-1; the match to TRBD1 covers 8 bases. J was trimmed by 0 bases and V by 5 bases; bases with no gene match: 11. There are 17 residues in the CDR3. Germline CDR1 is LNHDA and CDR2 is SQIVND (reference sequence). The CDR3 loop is CASSPRDRGPMNTEAFF. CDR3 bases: TGTGCCAGTAGTCCCCGAGACAGGGGACCCATGAACACTGAAGCTTTCTTT.

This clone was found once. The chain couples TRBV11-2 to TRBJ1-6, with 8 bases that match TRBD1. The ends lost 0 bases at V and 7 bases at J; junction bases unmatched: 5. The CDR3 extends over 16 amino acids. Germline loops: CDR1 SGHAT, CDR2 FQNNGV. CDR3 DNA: TGTGCCAGCAGCTTAGAGACAGGGGTCCGAAATTCACCCCTCCACTTT. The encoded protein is CASSLETGVRNSPLHF.

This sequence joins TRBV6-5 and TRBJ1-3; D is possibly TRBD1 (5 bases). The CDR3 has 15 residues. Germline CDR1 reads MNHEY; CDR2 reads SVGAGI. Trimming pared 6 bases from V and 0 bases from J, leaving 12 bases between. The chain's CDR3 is CASRTGADSGNTIYF. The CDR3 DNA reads TGTGCCAGCAGGACCGGGGCCGACTCTGGAAACACCATATATTTT.

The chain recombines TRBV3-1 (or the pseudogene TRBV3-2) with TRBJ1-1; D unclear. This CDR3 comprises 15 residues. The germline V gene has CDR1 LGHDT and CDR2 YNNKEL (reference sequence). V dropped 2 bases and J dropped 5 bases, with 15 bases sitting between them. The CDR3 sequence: CASSQSPAEDTEAFF. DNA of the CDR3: TGTGCCAGCAGCCAATCCCCGGCGGAGGATACTGAAGCTTTCTTT.

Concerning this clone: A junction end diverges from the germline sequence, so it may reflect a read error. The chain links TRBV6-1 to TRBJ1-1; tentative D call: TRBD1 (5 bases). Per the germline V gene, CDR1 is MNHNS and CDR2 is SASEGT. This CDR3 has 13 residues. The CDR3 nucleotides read TGTGCCAGCACTGAAACAGGAAACACTGAAGCTTTCTTT. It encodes CASTETGNTEAFF.

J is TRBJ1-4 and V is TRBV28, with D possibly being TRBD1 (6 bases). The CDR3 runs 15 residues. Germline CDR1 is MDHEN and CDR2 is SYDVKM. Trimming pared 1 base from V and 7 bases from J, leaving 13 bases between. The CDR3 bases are TGTGCCAGCAGTTTATCCGCGGGGGCGGGTGAAAAACTGTTTTTT. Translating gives CASSLSAGAGEKLFF.

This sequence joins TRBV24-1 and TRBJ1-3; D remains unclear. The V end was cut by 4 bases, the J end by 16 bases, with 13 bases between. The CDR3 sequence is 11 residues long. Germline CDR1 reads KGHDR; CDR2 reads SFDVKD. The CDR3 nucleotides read TGTGCCACCAGTGACGCCAAAACTCTTTATTTT. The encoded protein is CATSDAKTLYF.

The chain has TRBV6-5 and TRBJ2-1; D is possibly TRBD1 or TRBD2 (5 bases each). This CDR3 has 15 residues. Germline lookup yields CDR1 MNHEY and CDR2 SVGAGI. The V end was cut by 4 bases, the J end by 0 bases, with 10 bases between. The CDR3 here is CASSFEGSSYNEQFF. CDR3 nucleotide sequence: TGTGCCAGCAGTTTCGAGGGGAGCTCCTACAATGAGCAGTTCTTC.

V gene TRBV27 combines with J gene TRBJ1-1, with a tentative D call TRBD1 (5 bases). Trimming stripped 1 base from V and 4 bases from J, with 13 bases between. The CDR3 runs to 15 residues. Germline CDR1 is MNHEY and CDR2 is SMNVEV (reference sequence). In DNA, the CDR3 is TGTGCCAGCAGTTTATACGGGGGTCAGGGCACTGAAGCTTTCTTT. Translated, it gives CASSLYGGQGTEAFF.

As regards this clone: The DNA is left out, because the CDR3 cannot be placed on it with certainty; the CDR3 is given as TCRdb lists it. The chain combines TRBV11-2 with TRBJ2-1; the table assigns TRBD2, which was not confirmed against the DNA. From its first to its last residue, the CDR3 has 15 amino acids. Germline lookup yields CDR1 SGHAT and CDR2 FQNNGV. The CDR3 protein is CASSTLVGGGAGLFF.

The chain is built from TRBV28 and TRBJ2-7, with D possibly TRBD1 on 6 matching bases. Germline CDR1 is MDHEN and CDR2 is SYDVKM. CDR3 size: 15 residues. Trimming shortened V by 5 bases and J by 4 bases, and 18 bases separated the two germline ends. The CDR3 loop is CASSAPTGLRYEQYF. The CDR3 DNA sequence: TGTGCCAGCAGTGCCCCCACAGGGCTCCGTTACGAGCAGTACTTC. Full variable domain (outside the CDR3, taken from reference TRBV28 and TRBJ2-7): DVKVTQSSRYLVKRTGEKVFLECVQDMDHENMFWYRQDPGLGLRLIYFSYDVKMKEKGDIPEGYSVSREKKERFSLILESASTNQTSMYLCASSAPTGLRYEQYFGPGTRLTVT.

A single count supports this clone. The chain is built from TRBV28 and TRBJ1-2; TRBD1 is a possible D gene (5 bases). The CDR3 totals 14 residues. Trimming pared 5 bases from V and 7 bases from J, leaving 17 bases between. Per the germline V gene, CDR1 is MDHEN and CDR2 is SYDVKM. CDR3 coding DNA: TGTGCCAGCAGTCGGCTCGGGGGAGACGGTGGCTACACCTTC. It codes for CASSRLGGDGGYTF.

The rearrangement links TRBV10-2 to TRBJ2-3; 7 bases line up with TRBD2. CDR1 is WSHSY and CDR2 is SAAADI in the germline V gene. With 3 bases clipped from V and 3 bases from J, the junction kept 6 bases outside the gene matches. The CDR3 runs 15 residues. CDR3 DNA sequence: TGCGCCAGCAGTGACATCGGGGGGAGAACAGATACGCAGTATTTT. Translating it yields CASSDIGGRTDTQYF.

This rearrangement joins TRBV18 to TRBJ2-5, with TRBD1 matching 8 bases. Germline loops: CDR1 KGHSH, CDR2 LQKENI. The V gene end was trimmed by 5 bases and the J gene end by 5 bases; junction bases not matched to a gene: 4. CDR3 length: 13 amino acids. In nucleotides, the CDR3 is TGTGCCAGCTCAGAAAACAGGGGGGAGACCCAGTACTTC. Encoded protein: CASSENRGETQYF. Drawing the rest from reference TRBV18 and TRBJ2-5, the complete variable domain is NAGVMQNPRHLVRRRGQEARLRCSPMKGHSHVYWYRQLPEEGLKFMVYLQKENIIDESGMPKERFSAEFPKEGPSILRIQQVVRGDSAAYFCASSENRGETQYFGPGTRLLVL.